Below, 11 T cell receptor beta chains from the same sample are listed, as sequenced in a study of glioma-infiltrating T cells after dendritic cell vaccination. The table came from immunoSEQ multiplex PCR; TCRdb's copy has only in-frame clones and leaves some out. The data hold tens of thousands of clones, with around 84% observed a single time. The time point is: after dendritic cell vaccination, including at tumor progression/relapse. The source material was blood, sampled after dendritic cell vaccination. These receptors all stem from a human donor with glioblastoma.

The gene calls are TRBV7-8 and TRBJ2-7; TRBD2 agrees at 9 bases. V dropped 6 bases and J dropped 4; count of bases not matched to a gene: 16. In germline, CDR1 is SGHVS, CDR2 FQNEAQ. The CDR3 sequence is 17 residues long. The CDR3 spells CASSRITSTSGLYEQYF. The CDR3 coding sequence is TGTGCCAGCAGTCGGATCACCTCCACTAGCGGGCTTTACGAGCAGTACTTC.

The rearrangement joins TRBV7-8 to TRBJ2-1, with 9 nucleotides matching TRBD1. Trimming removed 5 bases from V and 4 bases from J; junction bases left unmatched: 3. Germline V CDR1 and CDR2: SGHVS, FQNEAQ. This CDR3 has 14 residues. CDR3 region: CASSLGQGYNEQFF. The DNA for the CDR3 is TGTGCCAGCAGCCTGGGACAGGGATACAATGAGCAGTTCTTC.

This chain joins TRBV18 and TRBJ1-5; D perhaps matches TRBD1 (5 bases). The V gene lost 6 bases and the J gene lost 8 bases, with 17 bases spanning the gap. Germline values: CDR1 KGHSH, CDR2 LQKENI. There are 14 residues in the CDR3. The CDR3 sequence is CASSKDILREPQHF. CDR3 DNA: TGTGCCAGCTCGAAGGACATCCTAAGGGAGCCCCAGCATTTT.

This clone was counted a single time. The DNA of the CDR3 is TGTGCCATCAGTCCTACTGGCGGGCCTAGCTCCTACGAGCAGTACTTC. It translates to CAISPTGGPSSYEQYF. The chain combines TRBV10-3 with TRBJ2-7; D might be TRBD2 (5 bases). Trimming left V 5 bases short and J 0 bases short, with 17 bases between. The CDR3 is 16 amino acids. Germline CDR1 ENHRY, CDR2 SYGVKD.

The rearrangement uses TRBV2 and TRBJ2-1; the match to TRBD2 covers 10 bases. This CDR3 is 18 amino acids long. Losses at the gene ends were 2 bases for V and 0 bases for J; bases not matched to a gene: 7. Germline CDR1 is SNHLY and CDR2 is FYNNEI. The CDR3 region has the DNA TGTGCCAGCAGTGAACTGGTTAGCGGGAGGTCCTCCTACAATGAGCAGTTCTTC. Protein product: CASSELVSGRSSYNEQFF.

The chain couples TRBV6-1 to TRBJ1-1; 10 bases map to TRBD1. Per the germline V gene, CDR1 is MNHNS and CDR2 is SASEGT. The CDR3 is made up of 16 amino acids. Trimming cost V 2 bases and J 7 bases; bases outside gene matches: 10. The DNA of the CDR3 is TGTGCCAGCAGTGAATACCTGACAGGGGGCTCGGGTGAAGCTTTCTTT. It encodes CASSEYLTGGSGEAFF.

Only one count was recorded for this clone. The chain combines TRBV5-1 with TRBJ1-4; D unresolved. V lost 0 bases and J lost 8, with 20 bases in between. Per germline, CDR1 SGHRS and CDR2 YFSETQ. The CDR3 consists of 17 residues. CDR3 in DNA: TGCGCCAGCAGCTTGGCCCCAAGTCTCCCTCTCGAGGAAAAACTGTTTTTT. Protein sequence: CASSLAPSLPLEEKLFF.

The chain joins TRBV27 to TRBJ2-5; D gene uncertain. Germline V gene sequence: CDR1 MNHEY, CDR2 SMNVEV (reference sequence). V lost 2 bases, J lost 2 bases, and 6 bases lay in between. The CDR3 totals 13 residues. The CDR3 region has the DNA TGTGCCAGCAGTTTAGAGCCACAAGAGACCCAGTACTTC. Encoded protein: CASSLEPQETQYF.

The CDR3 nucleotides are TGTGCCACCGGGGTCAGTAATTCACCCCTCCACTTT. This codes for CATGVSNSPLHF. V usage is TRBV10-3 and J usage is TRBJ1-6; D remains unclear. V was trimmed by 10 bases and J by 6 bases, leaving 10 bases between them. The germline gives CDR1 ENHRY, CDR2 SYGVKD. The CDR3 has 12 residues.

The chain carries TRBV13 and TRBJ2-7; D might be TRBD1 (6 bases). CDR3 length: 15 amino acids. CDR1 is PRHDT, CDR2 FYEKMQ, per germline (reference sequence). With 5 bases removed from V and 5 bases from J, the gap between germline ends came to 19 bases. CDR3 protein: CASSAGATGPHEQYF. CDR3 nucleotide sequence: TGTGCCAGCAGCGCAGGAGCGACAGGACCTCACGAGCAGTACTTC. The entire variable domain, with the rest obtained from reference TRBV13 and TRBJ2-7, is as follows: AAGVIQSPRHLIKEKRETATLKCYPIPRHDTVYWYQQGPGQDPQFLISFYEKMQSDKGSIPDRFSAQQFSDYHSELNMSSLELGDSALYFCASSAGATGPHEQYFGPGTRLTVT.

The gene calls are TRBV30 and TRBJ2-7; tentative D call: TRBD2 (6 bases). Germline CDR1 is GTSNPN and CDR2 is SVGIG (reference sequence). The CDR3 runs to 14 residues. Trimming shortened V by 0 bases and J by 2 bases, and 11 bases separated the two germline ends. As DNA, the CDR3 is TGTGCCTGGAGTGTACTGGCGGGACCCTACGAGCAGTACTTC. Protein: CAWSVLAGPYEQYF.